Below, 2 T cell receptor beta chains from the same sample are listed, as sequenced in a study of blood T cells in healthy people across ages. A sample-barcoded 5' primer and a J-beta primer mix were used in a second PCR of about 7 to 11 cycles. One entry per CDR3 protein, called by TCRdb with MiXCR from the 5' RACE reads. Found here are roughly 800,000 distinct CDR3 sequences, 55% to 75% of them singletons; the top ten hold 22%. Material: blood. The receptors originated from a man aged 25-40 years in good health.

This clonotype was seen a few times. The chain employs TRBV7-9 and TRBJ2-5; tentative D call: TRBD2 (5 bases). V was clipped by 2 bases and J by 5 bases, with 18 bases between them. CDR1 SEHNR and CDR2 FQNEAQ come from the germline V gene (reference sequence). The CDR3 is made up of 16 amino acids. The CDR3 DNA sequence: TGTGCCAGCAGCTTAATATCGGAGCGGCGGCGGGAGACCCAGTACTTC. It specifies CASSLISERRRETQYF.

The table lists this clonotype with a few counts. V and J are TRBV7-2 and TRBJ1-6, with TRBD1 identical over 9 bases. This CDR3 comprises 15 residues. After removal of 1 base from V and 10 bases from J, the junction contained 5 bases not matched to a gene. Per germline, CDR1 SGHTA and CDR2 FQGNSA. CDR3 DNA sequence: TGTGCCAGCAGCTTAGAGGGACAGGGACTCTCACCCCTCCACTTT. This translates into CASSLEGQGLSPLHF.